These 2 T cell receptor beta chains came from one sample sequenced in a study of blood T cell repertoires in COVID-19 (dated by TCRdb to 2020 to 2021). Library creation used the immunoSEQ multiplex PCR assay. TCRdb holds this immuneACCESS table with in-frame rearrangements only. Some clones are missing; in checked studies, unresolved V genes explain under half, and the rest has no known cause. The sample table records under 200,000 clones; approximately 84% of these occur just once. The top ten constitute 1.1% of the sample. The sequencing sample was made of peripheral blood. These receptors were obtained from a middle-aged man with acute or convalescent COVID-19.

V is TRBV7-8 and J is TRBJ2-2; TRBD1 agrees at 7 bases. CDR3 length: 14 residues. V lost 6 bases, J lost 2 bases, and 3 bases stayed unmatched. Germline loops: CDR1 SGHVS, CDR2 FQNEAQ. The CDR3 loop is CASSGTANTGELFF. As DNA, the CDR3 is TGTGCCAGCAGTGGGACAGCTAACACCGGGGAGCTGTTTTTT.

This chain links TRBV6-5 with TRBJ2-7; D remains ambiguous. Germline lookup yields CDR1 MNHEY and CDR2 SVGAGI. The CDR3 is made up of 13 amino acids. Trimming stripped 8 bases from V and 0 bases from J, with 11 bases between. The CDR3 loop reads CASQSSFSYEQYF. As DNA, the CDR3 is TGTGCCAGCCAGTCCTCCTTCTCCTACGAGCAGTACTTC.